The 8 T cell receptor beta chains below come from one sample, sequenced in a study of T cell repertoires in cytomegalovirus infection. TCRdb redid the calling of the reads with MiXCR, one entry per CDR3 protein. The profile shows about 700,000 distinct CDR3 sequences, roughly 36% of them singletons. The antigens for these receptors are not known. This sample comprised cultured PBMCs, obtained from culture after CMV antigen stimulation. These receptors all come from a human donor in good health (CMV status not recorded). Some clones in this sample may be carry-over from other donors' samples.

This chain connects TRBV6-5 to TRBJ2-7; TRBD2 agrees at 7 bases. Germline V gene sequence: CDR1 MNHEY, CDR2 SVGAGI. V shed 2 bases and J 2 bases; nucleotides not matched to a gene: 3. This CDR3 region has 14 residues. In nucleotides, the CDR3 is TGTGCCAGCAGTTACAGAGCGGGACCCTACGAGCAGTACTTC. It specifies CASSYRAGPYEQYF.

The J gene is TRBJ1-2, the V gene TRBV28; D unclear. With 8 bases removed from V and 2 bases from J, the gap between germline ends came to 6 bases. Germline CDR1 is MDHEN and CDR2 is SYDVKM. CDR3 size: 11 residues. The CDR3 DNA is TGTGCCAGCGGCACCAACTATGGCTACACCTTC. This translates into CASGTNYGYTF.

V is TRBV11-2 and J is TRBJ1-1; D is undetermined. Trimming stripped 0 bases from V and 0 bases from J, with 11 bases between. Looked up from germline, CDR1 is SGHAT and CDR2 is FQNNGV. The CDR3 spans 16 residues. DNA of the CDR3: TGTGCCAGCAGCTTAGAACGGCGGCATTTGAACACTGAAGCTTTCTTT. Its translation is CASSLERRHLNTEAFF.

The rearrangement links TRBV15 to TRBJ2-3; TRBD2 agrees at 9 bases. V dropped 2 bases and J dropped 3; count of bases not matched to a gene: 6. Germline CDR1 LNHNV, CDR2 YYDKDF (reference sequence). The CDR3 length is 16 residues. CDR3 loop: CATSRSGAGGTDTQYF. CDR3 DNA: TGTGCCACCAGCAGATCGGGGGCGGGGGGGACAGATACGCAGTATTTT.

This sequence joins TRBV12-3 or TRBV12-4 and TRBJ1-6; no clear D. This CDR3 spans 13 amino acids. V was trimmed by 8 bases and J by 8 bases, leaving 13 bases between them. CDR3 sequence reads: CASGGEGHSPLHF. The CDR3 nucleotides read TGTGCCAGCGGTGGCGAGGGTCATTCACCCCTCCACTTT.

The chain links TRBV7-2 to TRBJ2-7; D is ambiguous. The CDR3 runs 15 residues. V shed 1 base and J shed 2 bases, with 12 bases lying between them. Germline V gives CDR1 SGHTA, CDR2 FQGNSA. The CDR3 DNA reads TGTGCCAGCAGCTTAGGAGTCTTCACAACCTACGAGCAGTACTTC. Translated, it gives CASSLGVFTTYEQYF.

The chain links TRBV10-3 to TRBJ2-5, with D possibly called TRBD1 or TRBD2 (5 bases each). The CDR3 contains 15 residues. The V gene's germline CDR1 is ENHRY and CDR2 SYGVKD. V was shortened by 4 bases and J by 2 bases, with 14 bases between the two germline ends. CDR3 DNA sequence: TGTGCCATCAGTGCCGGGACGGCGGAACAAGAGACCCAGTACTTC. Translation gives CAISAGTAEQETQYF.

The chain is built from TRBV12-5 and TRBJ2-5, with D possibly matching TRBD2 (6 bases). This CDR3 is built from 12 residues. Trimming shortened V by 11 bases and J by 2 bases, and 12 bases separated the two germline ends. CDR1 and CDR2 (germline): LGHNT, FRNRAP. The CDR3 spells CACLGGQETQYF. The CDR3 DNA sequence: TGTGCTTGCCTTGGGGGGCAAGAGACCCAGTACTTC.